A single T cell receptor (beta chain) is shown here with its context. The CDR3 is 14 amino acids. The germline gives CDR1 SGDLS, CDR2 YYNGEE. With V trimmed by 4 bases and J by 4 bases, 3 bases remained unmatched. Generated by immunoSEQ multiplex PCR, the TCRdb table keeps only in-frame clones and is missing some. The data hold 30,000 to 40,000 clones, with roughly nine tenths observed a single time. The data originate from a study of T cell changes during pregnancy in multiple sclerosis. The TCR comes from a female donor with multiple sclerosis, enrolled in a pregnancy study. The sequencing used CD8+ T cells from peripheral blood mononuclear cells, collected in the second trimester of pregnancy. V gene TRBV9 combines with J gene TRBJ2-7; 12 nucleotides agree with TRBD2. Here the CDR3 reads CASSPGLAGYEQYF. The CDR3 DNA follows: TGTGCCAGCAGCCCCGGACTAGCGGGGTACGAGCAGTACTTC.